This T cell receptor beta chain was sequenced in a study of blood T cell repertoires in COVID-19. Looking at the study overall: Sources were T cells, B-cell-depleted T cells, or PBMCs; the material itself was cDNA or gDNA.

TCRdb keeps only in-frame clones here, not all; method: immunoSEQ multiplex PCR. The sample carries around 270,000 clones, roughly 88% recorded once. Looked up from germline, CDR1 is DFQATT and CDR2 is SNEGSKA (reference sequence). J lost 7 bases, V lost 3 bases, and 11 bases had no gene match. The length of the CDR3 is 16 residues. Seattle cases were enrolled at active infection and followed longitudinally. This clone was seen once. The sample was peripheral blood. The V and J genes are TRBV20-1 and TRBJ2-5; 13 positions agree with TRBD2. The receptor was derived from a human donor with COVID-19, enrolled during active disease. The donor label of this sample is uncertain. CDR3 DNA sequence: TGCAGTGCTAGTAAGGGACTAGCGGGATCCTCCGGGACCCAGTACTTC. Protein: CSASKGLAGSSGTQYF.